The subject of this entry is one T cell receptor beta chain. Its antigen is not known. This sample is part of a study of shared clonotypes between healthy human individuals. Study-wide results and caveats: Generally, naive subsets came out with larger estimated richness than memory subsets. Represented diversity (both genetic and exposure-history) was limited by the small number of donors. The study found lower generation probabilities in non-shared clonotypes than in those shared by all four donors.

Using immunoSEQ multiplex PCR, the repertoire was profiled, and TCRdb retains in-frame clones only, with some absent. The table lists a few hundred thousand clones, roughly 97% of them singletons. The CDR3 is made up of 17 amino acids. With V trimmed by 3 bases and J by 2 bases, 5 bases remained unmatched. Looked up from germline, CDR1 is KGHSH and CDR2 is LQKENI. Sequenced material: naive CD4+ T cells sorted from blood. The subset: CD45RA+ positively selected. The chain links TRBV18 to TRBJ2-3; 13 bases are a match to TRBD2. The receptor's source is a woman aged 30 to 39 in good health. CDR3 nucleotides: TGTGCCAGCTCACCCGCGGGACTAGCGGGACCCACAGATACGCAGTATTTT. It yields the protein CASSPAGLAGPTDTQYF.